This T cell receptor (beta chain) was recovered during a study of CD8 T cells in ankylosing spondylitis (dated by TCRdb to 2016 to 2017). In terms of the full investigation: The study profiled T cell receptor beta repertoires in healthy donors and ankylosing spondylitis patients to find disease-linked TCR variants. The whole study cohort included 90 to 120 healthy donors and over 20 ankylosing spondylitis patients. Peripheral blood samples were taken, and synovial fluid was additionally collected from ankylosing spondylitis patients.

The instrument was an Illumina HiSeq 2500. Quantitative 5'-RACE with molecular barcodes was the method used to prepare the TCR beta libraries. Per the source publication's procedure: A new computational method based on a probabilistic model of VDJ rearrangement was used to identify disease-linked TCR variants. Using fastp trimming at Q25 and MiXCR clonotype assembly, TCRdb reanalyzed the public sequencing data and kept in-frame beta chains. Records with the same CDR3 protein are collapsed into one entry carrying the most frequent genes and DNA. The V and J calls and clone size come from TCRdb's table, not from the authors' own analysis. In this sample the table shows 250,000 to 400,000 distinct CDR3 sequences, around a tenth of which occur a single time. The top ten hold roughly 9% of the sample. This clonotype was observed a few times. What antigen it recognizes has not been identified. The record has no base qualities; no much larger clone is one base away.

Overall study outcomes, separate from this receptor: A TCR beta motif made up of several highly homologous amino acid variants appeared to be characteristic of blood from ankylosing spondylitis patients. The disease-linked clones were reported as significantly enriched in matched synovial fluid samples from ankylosing spondylitis patients. A CD8+ phenotype was shown by the disease-linked clones, which were found at relatively low frequencies in peripheral blood. Some motif variants were previously reported in synovial fluid and blood of reactive arthritis patients, suggesting common disease-initiation mechanisms.

Taken from cysteine to phenylalanine, the CDR3 has 16 residues. CDR3 DNA only is kept here, 48 bases in frame from base 1. Clipping removes 4 bases from V and 4 bases from J, with 8 as the unmatched junction base count. CDR1 and CDR2, looked up from the germline V gene, are SGHTA and FQGNSA. The TCR sequence derives from a female donor with ankylosing spondylitis or in good health (not recorded which). The chain links TRBV7-2 with TRBJ2-1; a stretch of 9 junction bases matches TRBD1. Sequenced sample: blood, either unsorted or a sorted T cell fraction (not recorded which). The CDR3 region: CASSSIGTGTYNEQFF. The DNA sequence reads TGTGCCAGCAGCTCTATCGGGACAGGGACGTACAATGAGCAGTTCTTC.